These T cell receptor beta chains were read from a single sample in a study of CD8 T cells in ankylosing spondylitis. TCRdb reanalysed the 5' RACE reads using MiXCR and keeps one entry per CDR3 protein. The data show roughly 400,000 distinct CDR3 sequences, with approximately 20% seen just once and about 16% held by the top ten. Sequenced material: blood, either unsorted or a sorted T cell fraction (not recorded which). These receptors all stem from a male donor with ankylosing spondylitis. The CDR3 runs from the conserved cysteine through the conserved F or W. The D gene is left open where the match is weak. Part of the rows lack a size; the others show once, few, many or a class for expanded clones.

cdr3_length	v_call	j_call	clone_size	d_call	cdr3_nt	cdr3_aa
15	TRBV28	TRBJ2-2	NA	NA	TGTGCCAGCCGACTTAGAGGGTGGAACACCGGGGAGCTGTTTTTT	CASRLRGWNTGELFF
16	TRBV20-1	TRBJ1-6	few	NA	TGCAGTGCTAGAGCCGTAGCGGGGGGGCCAATTTCACCCCTCCACTTT	CSARAVAGGPISPLHF
14	TRBV12-3/TRBV12-4	TRBJ1-1	few	NA	TGTGCCAGCAGTTTTGGGGGGGCTTACACTGAAGCTTTCTTT	CASSFGGAYTEAFF
16	TRBV24-1	TRBJ2-1	NA	TRBD2	TGTGCCACCAGTGAGATACTAGCGGGAGGTATCAATGAGCAGTTCTTC	CATSEILAGGINEQFF
15	TRBV12-3/TRBV12-4	TRBJ1-5	NA	NA	TGTGCCAGCAGTTTGTGGTCAGGGAGCAATCAGCCCCAGCATTTT	CASSLWSGSNQPQHF
15	TRBV10-3	TRBJ1-1	few	TRBD1	TGTGCCATCAACGTACAGGGGGGAAGGGACACTGAAGCTTTCTTT	CAINVQGGRDTEAFF
14	TRBV12-3/TRBV12-4	TRBJ2-7	NA	TRBD1	TGTGCCAGCAGACGTACGGGACAGGGGTACGAGCAGTACTTC	CASRRTGQGYEQYF
14	TRBV12-3/TRBV12-4	TRBJ1-6	NA	NA	TGTGCCAGCAGTTTGGTAGGGGCTAATTCACCCCTCCACTTT	CASSLVGANSPLHF
17	TRBV5-1	TRBJ2-1	few	TRBD2	TGCGCCAGCAGCTTACTTGTCTCCGGGACTACGACCAATGAGCAGTTCTTC	CASSLLVSGTTTNEQFF
14	TRBV5-1	TRBJ2-3	NA	NA	TGCGCCAGCAGCTTCACTAGCTACACAGATACGCAGTATTTT	CASSFTSYTDTQYF
16	TRBV6-4	TRBJ2-4	NA	NA	TGTGCCAGCAAGTATCGTCCCCCCTTAGCCAAAAACATTCAGTACTTC	CASKYRPPLAKNIQYF
14	TRBV7-3	TRBJ2-7	NA	NA	TGTGCCAGCAGCTTATTTCCTAGCTCCTACGAGCAGTACTTC	CASSLFPSSYEQYF
15	TRBV12-3/TRBV12-4	TRBJ2-5	NA	NA	TGTGCCAGCAGTTTATTACTGAACTCTGAAGAGACCCAGTACTTC	CASSLLLNSEETQYF
13	TRBV5-1	TRBJ2-5	NA	NA	TGCGCCAGCAGCTTGCTGGGCCAAGAGACCCAGTACTTC	CASSLLGQETQYF
15	TRBV28	TRBJ1-5	few	TRBD1	TGTGCCAGCAGTTTTCCAACAGGGGGGAATCAGCCCCAGCATTTT	CASSFPTGGNQPQHF
16	TRBV6-1	TRBJ1-1	NA	TRBD1	TGTGCCAGCGCTAGGCCGGGACAGGCCTATAGTGGTGAAGCTTTCTTT	CASARPGQAYSGEAFF
17	TRBV4-1	TRBJ1-1	NA	NA	TGCGCCAGCAGCCCGTACAGGGCCCTGAACCCGAACACTGAAGCTTTCTTT	CASSPYRALNPNTEAFF
14	TRBV12-3/TRBV12-4	TRBJ1-5	few	NA	TGTGCCAGCAGTTTTGGCAGGGACAATCAGCCCCAGCATTTT	CASSFGRDNQPQHF
12	TRBV5-1	TRBJ2-3	many	NA	TGCGCCAGCTCGACCGGTACAGATACGCAGTATTTT	CASSTGTDTQYF
14	TRBV28	TRBJ1-1	NA	NA	TGTGCCAGCAAACGGGTTGGCAGGGGCACTGAAGCTTTCTTT	CASKRVGRGTEAFF
12	TRBV2	TRBJ1-1	NA	TRBD1	TGTGCCAGCAGTGGACAGGGAGTACGAGCTTTCTTT	CASSGQGVRAFF
14	TRBV18	TRBJ2-7	few	TRBD1	TGTGCCAGCTCACCACCGGGACAGGTCCTCGAGCAGTACTTC	CASSPPGQVLEQYF
14	TRBV7-3	TRBJ1-1	few	NA	TGTGCCAGCAGCTACCGAGTCGGGGGCACTGAAGCTTTCTTT	CASSYRVGGTEAFF
15	TRBV18	TRBJ1-4	NA	NA	TGTGCCAGCTCAGATCAGGCCAGCGGTGGTGAAAAACTGTTTTTT	CASSDQASGGEKLFF
15	TRBV14	TRBJ2-2	NA	TRBD2	TGTGCCAGCAGCCCCTCACTAGCGGGCACCGGGGAGCTGTTTTTT	CASSPSLAGTGELFF
17	TRBV7-9	TRBJ2-7	few	TRBD2	TGTGCCAGCAGCCCCCCATTCCTTGACGGGACTAGCGGGAGAGTGGGTTTC	CASSPPFLDGTSGRVGF
14	TRBV4-3	TRBJ2-7	few	NA	TGCGCCAGCAGCCAAGAGGAAGGACCCTACGAGCAGTACTTC	CASSQEEGPYEQYF
15	TRBV5-1	TRBJ2-1	many	TRBD1	TGCGCCAGCAGCCGCGACAGGGGGGACTACAATGAGCAGTTCTTC	CASSRDRGDYNEQFF
15	TRBV29-1	TRBJ1-1	few	NA	TGCAGCGTTGACCCCCGCGGGGCAGCACCCACTGAAGCTTTCTTT	CSVDPRGAAPTEAFF
13	TRBV6-6	TRBJ1-1	few	NA	TGTGCCAGCAGTCAGGGACTCCCCACTGAAGCTTTCTTT	CASSQGLPTEAFF